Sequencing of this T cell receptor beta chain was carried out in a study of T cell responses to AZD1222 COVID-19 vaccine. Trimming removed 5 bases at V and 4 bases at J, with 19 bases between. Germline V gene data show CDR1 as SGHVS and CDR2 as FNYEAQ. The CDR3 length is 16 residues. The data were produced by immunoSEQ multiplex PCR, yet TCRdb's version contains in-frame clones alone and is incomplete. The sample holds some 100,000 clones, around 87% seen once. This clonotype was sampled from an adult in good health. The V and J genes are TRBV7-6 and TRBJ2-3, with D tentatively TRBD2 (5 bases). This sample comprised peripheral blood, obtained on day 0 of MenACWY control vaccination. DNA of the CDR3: TGTGCCAGCAGCCCAGGACTCCGGCGCCGGGCAGATACGCAGTATTTT. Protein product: CASSPGLRRRADTQYF.